The 21 T cell receptor beta chains in this list originate from one sample, sequenced in a study of blood T cell repertoires in COVID-19 (dated by TCRdb to the early 2020s). The library came from the immunoSEQ multiplex PCR assay. TCRdb stores this immuneACCESS table with in-frame sequences only. Part of the clones is absent; in the studies checked, under half of the shortfall reflects unresolved V genes, and no reason is known for the rest. Counted in this sample were about 330,000 clones; about 90% of them appeared once. The top ten clonotypes cover more than 0.9% of the sample. The sequencing input was PBMCs or T cells enriched from blood (not recorded which). The source is a young woman who had recovered from COVID-19.

This chain uses TRBV3-1 (or the pseudogene TRBV3-2) with TRBJ1-5; no definite D call. V gave up 0 bases and J gave up 10 bases, with 10 bases separating them. CDR1 LGHDT and CDR2 YNNKEL come from the germline V gene (reference sequence). There are 13 residues in the CDR3. CDR3 in DNA: TGTGCCAGCAGCCAAGAGTCCGGGTCCCCCCAGCATTTT. Residues: CASSQESGSPQHF.

J is TRBJ2-5 and V is TRBV27; 9 bases are shared with TRBD1. Germline CDR1 MNHEY, CDR2 SMNVEV (reference sequence). Trimming cost V 4 bases and J 5 bases; bases outside gene matches: 8. The CDR3 runs 15 residues. CDR3: CASSSRQGVEETQYF. The DNA for the CDR3 is TGTGCCAGCAGTTCCCGACAGGGGGTGGAGGAGACCCAGTACTTC.

This chain connects TRBV6-5 to TRBJ2-7; 9 bases line up with TRBD1. Germline CDR1 MNHEY, CDR2 SVGAGI. CDR3 length equals 13 residues. V dropped 7 bases and J dropped 5; count of bases not matched to a gene: 6. CDR3 coding DNA: TGTGCCAGCAAAACAGGGGGCATCAACGAGCAGTACTTC. Its translation: CASKTGGINEQYF.

The chain uses TRBV11-1 and TRBJ1-1; 9 positions agree with TRBD1. The germline V gene has CDR1 SGHAT and CDR2 FQDESV (reference sequence). This CDR3 is built from 13 residues. After removal of 0 bases from V and 11 bases from J, the junction contained 4 bases not matched to a gene. The CDR3 loop reads CASSLADRGTAFF. CDR3 sequence (DNA): TGTGCCAGCAGCTTAGCAGACAGGGGGACTGCTTTCTTT.

DNA for the CDR3: TGTGCCGGCAAGGGAGGTAGTAGCACAGATACGCAGTATTTT. As protein: CAGKGGSSTDTQYF. The rearrangement joins TRBV2 to TRBJ2-3; the D gene is possibly TRBD2 (6 bases). The V end lost 11 bases, the J end lost 0 bases, and 15 bases lay between the germline ends. The CDR3 runs to 14 residues. Germline V gene sequence: CDR1 SNHLY, CDR2 FYNNEI.

This sequence joins TRBV5-6 and TRBJ2-1; 8 bases are a match to TRBD2. The V gene's germline CDR1 is SGHDT and CDR2 YYEEEE. The CDR3 length is 15 residues. Trimming at V came to 1 base and at J to 3 bases, leaving 3 bases not matched to a gene. CDR3 in DNA: TGTGCCAGCAGCTTGCGGCGGGGGGTCTACAATGAGCAGTTCTTC. The encoded protein is CASSLRRGVYNEQFF.

There are a few counts of this clone. The genes are TRBV7-2 and TRBJ1-5; D is possibly TRBD1 (5 bases). V was trimmed by 5 bases and J by 4 bases, leaving 12 bases between them. The CDR3 has 14 amino acids. CDR1 and CDR2 (germline): SGHTA, FQGNSA. The CDR3 DNA reads TGTGCCAGCAGCCCCCGACAGAGTAATCAGCCCCAGCATTTT. This gives the protein CASSPRQSNQPQHF.

The count of this clone is one. V usage is TRBV15 and J usage is TRBJ1-1; tentatively, D is TRBD1 (6 bases). Trimming left V 4 bases short and J 11 bases short, with 14 bases between. The CDR3 totals 12 residues. Germline V gene sequence: CDR1 LNHNV, CDR2 YYDKDF (reference sequence). CDR3 in amino acids: CATSNHDRLAFF. The CDR3 region has the DNA TGTGCCACCAGCAATCACGACAGGCTGGCTTTCTTT.

The chain joins TRBV14 to TRBJ2-7; 7 nucleotides align to TRBD1. Germline V CDR1 and CDR2: SGHDN, FVKESK. CDR3 length equals 13 residues. V shed 5 bases and J 6 bases; nucleotides not matched to a gene: 7. The CDR3 is CASSRQGSGEQYF. The CDR3 DNA follows: TGTGCCAGCAGCAGACAGGGTTCGGGCGAGCAGTACTTC. Together with reference TRBV14 and TRBJ2-7, the CDR3 gives the full variable domain: EAGVTQFPSHSVIEKGQTVTLRCDPISGHDNLYWYRRVMGKEIKFLLHFVKESKQDESGMPNNRFLAERTGGTYSTLKVQPAELEDSGVYFCASSRQGSGEQYFGPGTRLTVT.

This clone was recorded once. This chain connects TRBV29-1 to TRBJ2-5, with 8 bases that match TRBD1. Unmatched junction bases numbered 13, after V lost 6 bases and J lost 13 bases. The CDR3 covers 12 residues. Germline-derived CDR1 and CDR2 are SQVTM and ANQGSEA. For the CDR3, the DNA is TGCAGCGTGAGGACAGGGCCCGCCGCGTTGTACTTC. Its protein product is CSVRTGPAALYF.

The J gene is TRBJ1-6, the V gene TRBV7-2; D is unclear. Trimming shortened V by 3 bases and J by 5 bases, and 8 bases separated the two germline ends. The CDR3 loop spans 14 amino acids. Per the germline V gene, CDR1 is SGHTA and CDR2 is FQGNSA. CDR3 amino acids: CASSFSNDNSPLHF. The CDR3 DNA is TGTGCCAGCAGCTTTTCAAATGATAATTCACCCCTCCACTTT.

The chain employs TRBV7-2 and TRBJ2-3; no firm D call. V gave up 6 bases and J gave up 0 bases, with 7 bases separating them. Germline lookup yields CDR1 SGHTA and CDR2 FQGNSA. The CDR3 extends over 13 amino acids. The CDR3 sequence: CASRTGSTDTQYF. As DNA, the CDR3 is TGTGCCAGCAGGACTGGAAGCACAGATACGCAGTATTTT.

The V and J genes are TRBV3-1 (or the pseudogene TRBV3-2) and TRBJ2-5; 8 bases fit TRBD2. The ends lost 2 bases at V and 0 bases at J; junction bases unmatched: 2. In germline, CDR1 is LGHDT, CDR2 YNNKEL (reference sequence). The CDR3 is 15 residues long. As DNA, the CDR3 is TGTGCCAGCAGCCAACAGCGGGGGCACCAAGAGACCCAGTACTTC. Protein: CASSQQRGHQETQYF.

The rearrangement links TRBV19 to TRBJ1-2; 7 bases fit TRBD1. The trim removed 3 bases at V and 8 bases at J, leaving 3 bases unmatched. The length of the CDR3 is 12 residues. Per germline, CDR1 LNHDA and CDR2 SQIVND (reference sequence). CDR3 sequence: CASSMTGSGYTF. The DNA of the CDR3 is TGTGCCAGTAGTATGACAGGGAGCGGCTACACCTTC.

As to this clone: At the DNA level, this CDR3 is encoded by other sequences in the same sample as well. This chain uses TRBV19 with TRBJ2-7, with TRBD1 matching 9 bases. Trimming removed 3 bases from V and 2 bases from J; junction bases left unmatched: 2. This CDR3 spans 14 amino acids. Germline V gives CDR1 LNHDA, CDR2 SQIVND (reference sequence). This chain's CDR3 is CASSIGTGTYEQYF. CDR3 bases: TGTGCCAGTAGTATTGGGACAGGGACCTACGAGCAGTACTTC.

This chain links TRBV10-3 with TRBJ2-3, with TRBD1 matching over 8 bases. The germline CDR1 and CDR2 sequences are ENHRY and SYGVKD. The ends lost 10 bases at V and 4 bases at J; junction bases unmatched: 7. The CDR3 runs 13 residues. The CDR3, as DNA: TGTGCCAGTCTAGGACAGGGCGCAGATACGCAGTATTTT. Protein product: CASLGQGADTQYF.

The chain carries TRBV18 and TRBJ1-1; D perhaps matches TRBD1 (6 bases). CDR3 size: 12 residues. The germline V gene has CDR1 KGHSH and CDR2 LQKENI. Between the trimmed V and J ends, which lost 5 bases and 5 bases, there was a span of 9 bases. CDR3 sequence reads: CASSARGTEAFF. The CDR3 coding sequence is TGTGCCAGCTCAGCTAGGGGGACTGAAGCTTTCTTT.

CDR3 nucleotide sequence: TGCGCCAGCAGCTTCAGGGAAGGCTATGGCTACACCTTC. Encoded protein: CASSFREGYGYTF. The chain links TRBV5-1 to TRBJ1-2, with D possibly matching TRBD1 (5 bases). Germline V CDR1 and CDR2: SGHRS, YFSETQ. V was cut by 2 bases and J by 4 bases, with 9 bases left in between. The CDR3 loop spans 13 amino acids. Supplemented by reference TRBV5-1 and TRBJ1-2, the full variable domain reads KAGVTQTPRYLIKTRGQQVTLSCSPISGHRSVSWYQQTPGQGLQFLFEYFSETQRNKGNFPGRFSGRQFSNSRSEMNVSTLELGDSALYLCASSFREGYGYTFGSGTRLTVV.

Note on this clone: Other nucleotide sequences in the sample specify the same CDR3. V is TRBV6-5 and J is TRBJ2-2; D may be TRBD2 (6 bases). CDR1 is MNHEY, CDR2 SVGAGI, per germline. V gave up 2 bases and J gave up 5 bases, with 6 bases separating them. This CDR3 is 13 amino acids long. CDR3 sequence (DNA): TGTGCCAGCAGTTACGGGGGGACCGGGGAGCTGTTTTTT. This gives the protein CASSYGGTGELFF.

V is TRBV10-3 and J is TRBJ1-5, with 9 bases fitting TRBD1. Germline CDR1 reads ENHRY; CDR2 reads SYGVKD. V lost 6 bases to trimming and J lost 5 bases; unmatched junction nucleotides: 5. The CDR3 consists of 14 residues. CDR3 protein: CAIRRDREDQPQHF. The CDR3 DNA reads TGTGCCATCAGGAGGGACAGGGAAGATCAGCCCCAGCATTTT.

This clone appeared a few times. CDR3: CASSRGTDYEQYF. For the CDR3, the DNA is TGTGCCAGCAGCCGCGGGACAGACTACGAGCAGTACTTC. The chain carries TRBV5-6 and TRBJ2-7; D perhaps matches TRBD1 (7 bases). The CDR3 length is 13 residues. With 4 bases removed from V and 3 bases from J, the gap between germline ends came to 11 bases. CDR1 SGHDT and CDR2 YYEEEE come from the germline V gene.